These 32 T cell receptor beta chains were sequenced from one sample in a study of shared clonotypes between healthy human individuals. The method was immunoSEQ multiplex PCR; TCRdb's version includes in-frame clones alone and lacks a portion of them. The sample records 2 million to 2.5 million clones, approximately 96% being singletons. What was sequenced was naive CD4+ T cells sorted from blood. Subset here: CD45RA+ positively selected. These receptor sequences come from a man aged 18 to 30 in good health.

The chain is built from TRBV7-6 and TRBJ1-1; 9 bases are a match to TRBD1. V dropped 0 bases and J dropped 8; count of bases not matched to a gene: 4. Germline V CDR1 and CDR2: SGHVS, FNYEAQ. The CDR3 has 14 residues. This chain's CDR3 is CASSLAGQGPEAFF. The CDR3 coding sequence is TGTGCCAGCAGCTTAGCGGGACAGGGACCCGAAGCTTTCTTT.

CDR3 loop: CASSPLEFWAEAFF. The CDR3 DNA reads TGTGCCAGCAGCCCATTGGAATTCTGGGCTGAAGCTTTCTTT. The V gene is TRBV7-9, the J gene TRBJ1-1; D is unclear. Germline CDR1 reads SEHNR; CDR2 reads FQNEAQ (reference sequence). V was shortened by 5 bases and J by 6 bases, with 16 bases between the two germline ends. CDR3 length: 14 residues.

About this clone itself: Other DNA sequences within the sample encode an identical CDR3. The genes are TRBV10-3 and TRBJ2-7; D is ambiguous. Germline-derived CDR1 and CDR2 are ENHRY and SYGVKD. There are 12 residues in the CDR3. Trimming left V 4 bases short and J 3 bases short, with 7 bases between. The DNA for the CDR3 is TGTGCCATCAGTGCCGACCTCTACGAGCAGTACTTC. Translated, it gives CAISADLYEQYF.

The V gene is TRBV7-9, the J gene TRBJ1-2; weak D call: TRBD1 (5 bases). There are 13 residues in the CDR3. Trimming took 0 bases from V and 8 from J, leaving 10 bases between them. Per the germline V gene, CDR1 is SEHNR and CDR2 is FQNEAQ (reference sequence). The CDR3 sequence is CASSLATSGGYTF. CDR3 nucleotides: TGTGCCAGCAGCTTAGCAACCTCAGGGGGCTACACCTTC.

This chain uses TRBV6-7 with TRBJ2-1; 10 bases fit TRBD2. TRBV6-7 is annotated as an ORF whose role is uncertain. The CDR3 has 16 amino acids. The trim removed 5 bases at V and 8 bases at J, leaving 12 bases unmatched. The CDR3 DNA is TGTGCCAGCAGTCGGAGACTAGCGGGTCGTATCGATGAGCAGTTCTTC. It translates to CASSRRLAGRIDEQFF.

The chain links TRBV6-5 to TRBJ1-3; TRBD1 might be the D (5 bases). Germline values: CDR1 MNHEY, CDR2 SVGAGI. Trimming removed 4 bases from V and 2 bases from J, with 12 bases in between. The CDR3 contains 15 residues. CDR3 residues: CASSWRGRPGNTIYF. The CDR3 DNA follows: TGTGCCAGCAGTTGGAGGGGACGGCCTGGAAACACCATATATTTT.

V gene TRBV6-1 combines with J gene TRBJ1-5; D perhaps matches TRBD1 (5 bases). Germline CDR1 reads MNHNS; CDR2 reads SASEGT. Between the trimmed V and J ends, which lost 6 bases and 0 bases, there was a span of 12 bases. The CDR3 sequence is 15 residues long. Here the CDR3 reads CASRGEGSSNQPQHF. In DNA, the CDR3 is TGTGCCAGCAGGGGGGAGGGGTCTAGCAATCAGCCCCAGCATTTT.

This clone was picked up a small number of times. This same CDR3 is encoded by further DNA sequences in the sample. The rearrangement joins TRBV7-2 to TRBJ1-1; D gene unclear. The CDR3 spans 13 residues. Trimming left V 1 base short and J 1 base short, with 4 bases between. CDR1 SGHTA and CDR2 FQGNSA come from the germline V gene. CDR3 residues: CASSLVGNTEAFF. In nucleotides, the CDR3 is TGTGCCAGCAGCTTAGTAGGGAACACTGAAGCTTTCTTT.

The genes are TRBV18 and TRBJ2-2; a possible D gene is TRBD2 (5 bases). Looked up from germline, CDR1 is KGHSH and CDR2 is LQKENI. The CDR3 loop spans 15 amino acids. The V gene lost 2 bases and the J gene lost 5 bases, with 12 bases spanning the gap. The CDR3 protein is CASSPRTSPTGELFF. The CDR3 DNA reads as TGTGCCAGCTCACCAAGGACTTCACCAACCGGGGAGCTGTTTTTT.

This chain connects TRBV5-1 to TRBJ2-3; TRBD2 aligns across 9 bases. V dropped 4 bases and J dropped 0; count of bases not matched to a gene: 12. Germline assignment: CDR1 SGHRS and CDR2 YFSETQ. This CDR3 contains 18 residues. The chain's CDR3 is CASSPIAGGTPSTDTQYF. For the CDR3, the DNA is TGCGCCAGCAGCCCCATCGCGGGAGGGACCCCTAGCACAGATACGCAGTATTTT.

The rearrangement uses TRBV19 and TRBJ2-7; 8 bases match TRBD2. CDR1 LNHDA and CDR2 SQIVND come from the germline V gene (reference sequence). V was pared by 7 bases and J by 5 bases, with 10 bases of the junction left unmatched. The CDR3 is made up of 14 amino acids. The CDR3 here is CASNPGTRMNEQYF. In DNA, the CDR3 is TGTGCCAGTAACCCGGGGACTAGGATGAACGAGCAGTACTTC.

The rearrangement links TRBV12-2 to TRBJ2-7; the listed D gene, TRBD2, was not tested against the DNA. TRBV12-2 is described as a pseudogene. The CDR3 covers 15 residues. The CDR3: CASRSRGGEGYEQYF. The CDR3 DNA is TGTGCAAGTCGCTCCCGGGGAGGGGAGGGTTACGAGCAGTACTTC.

V gene TRBV6-5 combines with J gene TRBJ1-6; 8 bases fit TRBD1. Germline loops: CDR1 MNHEY, CDR2 SVGAGI. CDR3 length: 14 amino acids. Germline trimming cut 4 bases from V and 7 bases from J; bases unmatched to any gene: 3. Written as DNA, the CDR3 is TGTGCCAGCAGTTTAAACAGGGGGAATTCACCCCTCCACTTT. It translates to CASSLNRGNSPLHF.

The gene calls are TRBV14 and TRBJ2-7, with D tentatively TRBD1 or TRBD2 (5 bases each). Trimming cost V 5 bases and J 3 bases, with 17 bases left between them. CDR3 length: 15 amino acids. Germline loops: CDR1 SGHDN, CDR2 FVKESK. CDR3 sequence: CASSGLGRGDYEQYF. DNA of the CDR3: TGTGCCAGCAGCGGACTGGGACGGGGAGACTACGAGCAGTACTTC.

This clone showed up just once. This chain uses TRBV10-3 with TRBJ2-3; D not certain. This CDR3 is built from 16 residues. The V gene lost 0 bases and the J gene lost 0 bases, with 10 bases spanning the gap. CDR1 and CDR2 (germline): ENHRY, SYGVKD. The CDR3 DNA sequence: TGTGCCATCAGTGAGTCTGGCGTCCAGAGCACAGATACGCAGTATTTT. Its translation is CAISESGVQSTDTQYF.

This clone came up once. The chain combines TRBV28 with TRBJ1-2; D might be TRBD1 (6 bases). The CDR3 loop spans 18 amino acids. Trimming took 5 bases from V and 1 from J, leaving 23 bases between them. Per the germline V gene, CDR1 is MDHEN and CDR2 is SYDVKM. Written as DNA, the CDR3 is TGTGCCAGCAGTCCCAGGGGACCAGGGACATACATTAACTATGGCTACACCTTC. This encodes CASSPRGPGTYINYGYTF.

V gene TRBV7-2 combines with J gene TRBJ2-3, with 10 bases identical to TRBD2. The CDR3 runs 17 residues. J gave up 0 bases and V 3 bases, and 6 bases lay outside the gene matches. Germline CDR1 and CDR2: SGHTA and FQGNSA. The CDR3 bases are TGTGCCAGCAGCTTTGTAGCGGGGGGTGCTAGCACAGATACGCAGTATTTT. Protein: CASSFVAGGASTDTQYF.

About this clone: Other DNA sequences in the same sample also yield this CDR3. This chain uses TRBV5-1 with TRBJ1-2, with TRBD1 identical over 8 bases. CDR1 SGHRS and CDR2 YFSETQ come from the germline V gene. V was pared by 0 bases and J by 4 bases, with 2 bases of the junction left unmatched. The length of the CDR3 is 14 residues. CDR3 DNA: TGCGCCAGCAGCTTGGAAGGACAGGGCTATGGCTACACCTTC. This translates into CASSLEGQGYGYTF.

The J gene is TRBJ1-4, the V gene TRBV21-1. TRBV21-1 is termed a pseudogene. This CDR3 region has 16 residues. CDR3 bases: TGTGCCAGCAGCAAAGAAAGTAGTCAGGCGGACGAAAAACTGTTTTTT. This sequence encodes CASSKESSQADEKLFF.

In regard to this clone: The identical CDR3 is also encoded by other nucleotide sequences in the sample. The chain uses TRBV7-9 and TRBJ2-1; TRBD2 agrees at 8 bases. The V segment lost 5 bases and the J segment 4 bases; nucleotides outside the gene matches: 10. Germline CDR1 and CDR2: SEHNR and FQNEAQ (reference sequence). The CDR3 extends over 16 amino acids. Here the CDR3 reads CASSPRTSGDYNEQFF. CDR3 DNA sequence: TGTGCCAGCAGCCCTCGAACTAGCGGAGATTACAATGAGCAGTTCTTC.

This rearrangement joins TRBV11-2 to TRBJ1-5; 9 bases match TRBD1. Losses at the gene ends were 0 bases for V and 7 bases for J; bases not matched to a gene: 7. The germline CDR1 and CDR2 sequences are SGHAT and FQNNGV. The CDR3 is 16 amino acids. The chain's CDR3 is CASSLDGRQGGQPQHF. In nucleotides, the CDR3 is TGTGCCAGCAGCTTAGATGGGCGACAGGGGGGGCAGCCCCAGCATTTT.

V and J are TRBV28 and TRBJ2-5; tentatively, D is TRBD1 (6 bases). With 6 bases removed from V and 3 bases from J, the gap between germline ends came to 20 bases. The CDR3 spans 16 residues. Germline CDR1 and CDR2: MDHEN and SYDVKM. The CDR3 is CASRESRGRTKETQYF. In DNA form, the CDR3 reads TGTGCCAGCAGGGAATCAAGGGGGAGAACCAAAGAGACCCAGTACTTC.

The V and J genes are TRBV6-5 and TRBJ2-2; D not certain. Trimming took 4 bases from V and 8 from J, leaving 5 bases between them. The CDR3 has 11 residues. CDR1 is MNHEY and CDR2 is SVGAGI in the germline V gene. DNA of the CDR3: TGTGCCAGCAGTTGGGGTGGGGAGCTGTTTTTT. This sequence encodes CASSWGGELFF.

The rearrangement links TRBV18 to TRBJ2-7; D may be TRBD1 (6 bases). The CDR3 runs 14 residues. The V and J ends lost 4 bases and 3 bases respectively, with 13 bases between them. Germline V lookup: CDR1 KGHSH, CDR2 LQKENI. The CDR3 region has the DNA TGTGCCAGCTCACTCGGGACATTGGGCTACGAGCAGTACTTC. Its protein product is CASSLGTLGYEQYF.

There are a few counts of this clone. The chain recombines TRBV11-2 with TRBJ1-6; possibly TRBD1 for D (6 bases). The V end was cut by 5 bases, the J end by 7 bases, with 15 bases between. Germline CDR1 and CDR2: SGHAT and FQNNGV. There are 15 residues in the CDR3. The CDR3 here is CASSPRDTGNSPLHF. In DNA, the CDR3 is TGTGCCAGCAGCCCGAGGGACACCGGGAATTCACCCCTCCACTTT.

This chain joins TRBV7-2 and TRBJ2-3, with 15 positions matching TRBD2. The CDR3 totals 17 residues. From germline, CDR1 is SGHTA and CDR2 FQGNSA. With 1 base clipped from V and 5 bases from J, the junction kept 4 bases outside the gene matches. For the CDR3, the DNA is TGTGCCAGCAGCTTAGTAGGACTAGCGGGGGGGCGAGATACGCAGTATTTT. This gives the protein CASSLVGLAGGRDTQYF.

CDR3 in amino acids: CASRLWTGVVDTIYF. The CDR3 DNA is TGTGCCAGCAGACTCTGGACAGGGGTGGTTGACACCATATATTTT. V is TRBV6-1 and J is TRBJ1-3, with 9 bases matching TRBD1. This CDR3 has 15 residues. V lost 6 bases, J lost 8 bases, and 11 bases stayed unmatched. Germline V gene lookup returns CDR1 MNHNS and CDR2 SASEGT.

V and J are TRBV7-9 and TRBJ2-5; maybe TRBD2 (5 bases). The DNA end is a closer match to TRBJ2-7, so the J assignment may be wrong. From germline, CDR1 is SEHNR and CDR2 FQNEAQ (reference sequence). The CDR3 has 14 amino acids. CDR3 sequence reads: CASSFGSRGYEQYF. The CDR3 nucleotides are TGTGCCAGCAGCTTCGGGTCCCGGGGCTACGAGCAGTACTTC.

The V call is TRBV5-4, the J call TRBJ1-2; 7 nucleotides line up with TRBD1. The CDR3 is 14 amino acids. Trimming cost V 4 bases and J 1 base; bases outside gene matches: 4. In germline, CDR1 is SGHNT, CDR2 YYREEE (reference sequence). The CDR3 bases are TGTGCCAGCAGCCCGCGACAGGGTAACTATGGCTACACCTTC. Its translation is CASSPRQGNYGYTF.

Details on this clone: Additional DNA sequences in this sample encode the identical CDR3. The gene calls are TRBV10-3 and TRBJ2-5; D gene unclear. This CDR3 comprises 12 residues. Germline V CDR1 and CDR2: ENHRY, SYGVKD. Trimming pared 4 bases from V and 2 bases from J, leaving 5 bases between. Here the CDR3 DNA reads TGTGCCATCAGTGCCGGTCAAGAGACCCAGTACTTC. This encodes CAISAGQETQYF.

This clone was recorded only once. This sample includes further DNA sequences coding for the same CDR3. This chain connects TRBV6-1 to TRBJ1-5; D unclear. The CDR3 covers 13 residues. The germline V gene encodes CDR1 MNHNS and CDR2 SASEGT. The V and J ends lost 4 bases and 3 bases respectively, with 7 bases between them. As DNA, the CDR3 is TGTGCCAGCAGTGTAGGGCCCAATCAGCCCCAGCATTTT. Its translation: CASSVGPNQPQHF.

The CDR3 spells CASSPTLAGGPKDTQYF. The DNA for the CDR3 is TGTGCCAGCTCACCCACCCTAGCGGGGGGGCCGAAAGATACGCAGTATTTT. The chain links TRBV18 to TRBJ2-3; 12 bases agree with TRBD2. This CDR3 contains 17 residues. Trimming took 3 bases from V and 5 from J; bases not matched to a gene: 9. Germline V gives CDR1 KGHSH, CDR2 LQKENI.